The 17 T cell receptor beta chains in this list originate from one sample, sequenced in a study of tumor and adjacent non-tumor tissue in lung cancer. A modified ARM-PCR protocol with three rounds of nested PCR amplified TCRbeta. MiXCR, applied by TCRdb to the multiplex PCR reads, yields one record per CDR3 protein. This sample has 100,000 to 120,000 distinct CDR3 sequences, with 84% found just once. No cell sorting was done before RNA was extracted from the tissue. The specimen was lung tumor tissue. The receptors stem from a man between 65 and 85 years old with non-small cell lung cancer.

Comments on this clonotype: This sequence may be a read error, since a much larger clone differs from it by one base. The CDR3 loop is CSARETSGQGVAGASVLTF. DNA of the CDR3: TGCAGTGCTCGCGAGACGTCCGGACAGGGAGTGGCTGGGGCCAGCGTCCTGACTTTC. The rearrangement links TRBV20-1 to TRBJ2-6; the match to TRBD1 covers 8 bases. The CDR3 contains 19 residues. The germline V gene has CDR1 DFQATT and CDR2 SNEGSKA (reference sequence).

Worth noting for this clonotype: This may arise from a read error, as a much more abundant clone is one base away. J is TRBJ1-6 and V is TRBV29-1; no definite D call. This CDR3 has 13 residues. CDR1 and CDR2 (germline): SQVTM, ANQGSEA. For the CDR3, the DNA is TGCAGCATTGAGCAAGAGCTTAATTCACCCCTCCACTTT. Translation gives CSIEQELNSPLHF.

V gene TRBV6-2 or TRBV6-3 combines with J gene TRBJ1-2; tentatively, D is TRBD1 (5 bases). The germline V gene has CDR1 MNHEY and CDR2 SVGEGT. The ends were cut back, 9 bases at V and 8 bases at J, with 25 bases in the middle. CDR3 length: 15 residues. This CDR3 reads CASSETLRERDGYTF. In DNA, the CDR3 is TGTGCCAGTAGTGAGACCCTCCGGGAGAGGGACGGCTACACCTTC.

The gene calls are TRBV6-6 and TRBJ2-7; D is undetermined. The V and J ends lost 4 bases and 3 bases respectively, with 19 bases between them. The CDR3 contains 16 residues. Germline V gene data show CDR1 as MNHNY and CDR2 as SVGAGI (reference sequence). The CDR3 loop reads CASSCSDASEDYEQYF. CDR3 nucleotides: TGTGCCAGCAGTTGTTCCGATGCGAGTGAGGACTACGAGCAGTACTTC.

This rearrangement joins TRBV6-1 to TRBJ2-3, with 7 bases aligning to TRBD1. Germline-derived CDR1 and CDR2 are MNHNS and SASEGT. V shed 9 bases, J shed 4 bases, and the junction held 10 bases outside the gene matches. The CDR3 is 14 residues long. The CDR3, as DNA: TGTGCCAGGAAGACCGGGACAGAGGCAGATACGCAGTATTTT. It specifies CARKTGTEADTQYF.

As for this clonotype: The junction departs from germline at one end; a sequencing error may be responsible. The chain links TRBV11-3 to TRBJ2-3; 7 nucleotides line up with TRBD2. CDR1 is SGHNT and CDR2 is YENEEA in the germline V gene. CDR3 size: 17 residues. Written as DNA, the CDR3 is TGTGCCAGCAGCCTAGGACCAGCGGGGTCGGGATCAGATACGCATTATTTT. Its translation: CASSLGPAGSGSDTHYF.

In regard to this clonotype: A junction end diverges from the germline sequence, so it may reflect a read error. The V and J genes are TRBV12-3 or TRBV12-4 and TRBJ1-2; D remains ambiguous. The CDR3 runs to 12 residues. CDR3 nucleotides: TGTGCCAGCAGTTATGGGTTCTATAGCTACACCTTT. Its protein is CASSYGFYSYTF.

CDR3 residues: CASSEYQPLCSYNEQFF. The CDR3 coding sequence is TGTGCCAGCAGCGAATACCAGCCTCTTTGCTCCTACAATGAGCAGTTCTTC. The chain has TRBV7-9 and TRBJ2-1; unclear D gene. The V end was cut by 5 bases, the J end by 0 bases, with 17 bases between. The CDR3 covers 17 residues. Germline V lookup: CDR1 SEHNR, CDR2 FQNEAQ (reference sequence).

Details on this clonotype: A single base separates this from a much larger clone, so it may be a read error. CDR3 in DNA: TGCGTCAGCAGCTTGGAAGGCAGGCCTTTGTTCTTC. This encodes CVSSLEGRPLFF. This chain connects TRBV5-1 to TRBJ2-1; no clear D gene. The V gene's germline CDR1 is SGHRS and CDR2 YFSETQ. The CDR3 totals 12 residues.

To note about this clonotype: This sequence may be a read error, since a much larger clone differs from it by one base. The CDR3 ends on some other residue instead of the conserved phenylalanine or tryptophan, so this is likely a read error. This chain links TRBV20-1 with TRBJ1-5, with TRBD1 identical over 7 bases. This CDR3 spans 15 amino acids. Trimming at V came to 3 bases and at J to 0 bases, leaving 5 bases not matched to a gene. Germline V gene data show CDR1 as DFQATT and CDR2 as SNEGSKA (reference sequence). CDR3 residues: CSARAGGDSNQPQHL. In DNA form, the CDR3 reads TGCAGTGCTAGGGCAGGGGGGGATAGCAATCAGCCCCAGCATTTA.

About this clonotype: Germline is not matched at one junction end, which may reflect a read error. The chain is built from TRBV11-2 and TRBJ1-4, with unresolved D. Germline CDR1 reads SGHAT; CDR2 reads FQNNGV. The CDR3 consists of 13 residues. The CDR3 nucleotides are TGTGCCAGCAGCTTAGCCAGAGGAAGAAAACTGTCTTTT. Amino acid sequence: CASSLARGRKLSF.

Comment on this clonotype: Given the absence of the conserved phenylalanine or tryptophan at the CDR3 end, a read error is likely. V gene TRBV6-5 combines with J gene TRBJ2-7; D remains ambiguous. Trimming pared 6 bases from V and 2 bases from J, leaving 14 bases between. Germline V CDR1 and CDR2: MNHEY, SVGAGI. This CDR3 is built from 14 residues. The CDR3 DNA reads TGTGCCAGCAGACTCGGACCGAGTACCTACGAGCAGTACTTA. Residues: CASRLGPSTYEQYL.

With respect to this clonotype: At one end, the junction sequence differs from germline, possibly due to a read error. The J gene is TRBJ2-2, the V gene TRBV6-5, with unresolved D. The CDR3 extends over 15 amino acids. Per germline, CDR1 MNHEY and CDR2 SVGAGI. In nucleotides, the CDR3 is TGTGCCAACAGTTACCTCCGAAGGGCCACCCGGGAGCTGTTTTTT. Encoded protein: CANSYLRRATRELFF.

The J gene is TRBJ2-7, the V gene TRBV6-6; maybe TRBD2 (6 bases). This CDR3 has 15 amino acids. From germline, CDR1 is MNHNY and CDR2 SVGAGI (reference sequence). The CDR3 spells CASSTPNGSFDEQYF. CDR3 bases: TGTGCTAGCTCTACCCCTAACGGGAGTTTTGACGAGCAGTACTTC.

Worth noting for this clonotype: One end of the junction does not line up with germline, which may come from a read error. This rearrangement joins TRBV6-2 or TRBV6-3 to TRBJ1-5; D perhaps matches TRBD1 (6 bases). Germline V gives CDR1 MNHEY, CDR2 SVGEGT. This CDR3 is 12 amino acids long. This CDR3 is CASIGGGQPQHF. In DNA form, the CDR3 reads TGTGCCAGCATAGGAGGGGGTCAGCCCCAACATTTT.

This clonotype has more than one count but fewer than ten. Without the conserved terminal phenylalanine or tryptophan, this CDR3 likely stems from a read error. The chain uses TRBV28 and TRBJ2-1; 7 nucleotides match TRBD2. The CDR3 has 15 residues. Germline V gives CDR1 MDHEN, CDR2 SYDVKM. Trimming cost V 8 bases and J 7 bases; bases outside gene matches: 14. The chain's CDR3 is CASLRGGSSYNEQFY. CDR3 sequence (DNA): TGTGCCAGCCTTCGCGGCGGGAGCTCATATAATGAGCAGTTCTAC.

The sample holds one count of this clonotype. At one end the junction does not follow the germline gene, possibly because of a read error. The V and J genes are TRBV7-9 and TRBJ2-2; D might be TRBD1 (6 bases). This CDR3 is 14 amino acids long. Per germline, CDR1 SEHNR and CDR2 FQNEAQ (reference sequence). Here the CDR3 reads CASNPPGQTGKLFF. Written as DNA, the CDR3 is TGTGCCAGCAATCCGCCGGGACAAACCGGGAAGCTGTTTTTT.